This T cell receptor beta chain was observed in a study of T cell responses to AZD1222 COVID-19 vaccine. The study's findings and limits: Repertoire samples came only from after the peak T cell response.

Here immunoSEQ multiplex PCR was the method, and the copy in TCRdb shows in-frame clones only, minus some. Of approximately 110,000 clones listed, about 88% are singletons. V was cut by 6 bases and J by 0 bases, with 8 bases left in between. CDR3 size: 13 residues. Germline CDR1 reads MNHNY; CDR2 reads SVGAGI (reference sequence). Note on this clone: Its specificity is unknown.

The clonotype originates from an adult in good health. V is TRBV6-6 and J is TRBJ1-1, with D perhaps TRBD1 (5 bases). The sequencing used peripheral blood, collected on day 0 of AZD1222 vaccination. The CDR3 DNA reads as TGTGCCAGCAGCGGGGGGATGAACACTGAAGCTTTCTTT. Protein: CASSGGMNTEAFF.